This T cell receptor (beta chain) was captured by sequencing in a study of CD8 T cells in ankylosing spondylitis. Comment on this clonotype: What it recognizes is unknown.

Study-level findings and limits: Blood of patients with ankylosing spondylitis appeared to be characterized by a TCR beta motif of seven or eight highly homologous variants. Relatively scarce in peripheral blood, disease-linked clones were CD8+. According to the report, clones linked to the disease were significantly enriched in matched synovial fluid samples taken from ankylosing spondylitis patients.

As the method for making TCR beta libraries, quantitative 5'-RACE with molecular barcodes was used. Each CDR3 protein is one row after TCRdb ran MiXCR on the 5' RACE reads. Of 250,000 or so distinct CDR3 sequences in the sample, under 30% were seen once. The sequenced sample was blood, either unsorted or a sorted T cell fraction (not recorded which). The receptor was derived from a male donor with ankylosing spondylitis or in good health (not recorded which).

Here the CDR3 DNA reads TGCAGCGTTGAGGTTGGGTCGAGAGATACGCAGTATTTT. Amino acids: CSVEVGSRDTQYF. The chain recombines TRBV29-1 with TRBJ2-3; D not resolved. Trimming removed 3 bases at V and 5 bases at J, with 12 bases between. The CDR3 is 13 amino acids. CDR1 SQVTM and CDR2 ANQGSEA come from the germline V gene.